The clone carrying this T cell receptor beta chain was counted ten times or more. The sample comes from a study of T cells in Graves' hyperthyroidism and ophthalmopathy. CDR3 length: 17 amino acids. V trimming: 4 bases; J trimming: 4 bases; junction bases outside the gene matches: 8. Germline CDR1 and CDR2: SGHRS and YFSETQ. Amplification of TCR beta CDR3 regions was performed using RNA transcripts as template. HTBI primers were the set used in a first-round RT-PCR of the TCR CDR3. TCRdb called the multiplex PCR reads again in MiXCR, with one record for every CDR3 protein. Of under 400,000 distinct CDR3 sequences in the sample, approximately 13% were seen once.

This receptor was identified in a woman in her sixties with Graves' hyperthyroidism. The source material was blood. V gene TRBV5-1 combines with J gene TRBJ2-6; 10 bases align to TRBD1. The CDR3 protein is CASSLTGGYGGANVLTF. DNA of the CDR3: TGCGCCAGCAGCCTGACAGGGGGCTATGGGGGGGCCAACGTCCTGACTTTC.